This is a list of T cell receptor beta chains from one sample in a study of T cell changes during pregnancy in multiple sclerosis. Sequencing used immunoSEQ multiplex PCR; TCRdb keeps in-frame clones, though not all of them. There are 40,000 to 50,000 clones in the sample; 90% to 95% occur only once, and about 4% lies in the top ten. The sample consisted of CD8+ T cells from peripheral blood mononuclear cells, taken after pregnancy. The receptors come from a female donor with multiple sclerosis, enrolled in a pregnancy study. CDR3s include the opening cysteine and the closing phenylalanine or tryptophan. A D gene is named only where the DNA matches it firmly. A row's size may be missing; if present it is once, few, many or a size class.

j_gene: TRBJ1-2
v_gene: TRBV15
d_gene: TRBD1
abundance: -
CDR3aa: CATSTKAPGQLFNYGYTF
CDR3nt: TGTGCCACCAGCACCAAGGCGCCGGGACAGCTGTTTAACTATGGCTACACCTTC

j_gene: TRBJ1-1
v_gene: TRBV6-1
d_gene: TRBD1
abundance: -
CDR3aa: CASSWTGENTEAFF
CDR3nt: TGTGCCAGCAGTTGGACAGGGGAAAACACTGAAGCTTTCTTT

j_gene: TRBJ1-2
v_gene: TRBV7-2
d_gene: -
abundance: once
CDR3aa: CASSLRGPGTPLDYGYTF
CDR3nt: TGTGCCAGCAGCCTTCGCGGCCCCGGGACACCGCTCGACTATGGCTACACCTTC

j_gene: TRBJ1-1
v_gene: TRBV4-1
d_gene: -
abundance: -
CDR3aa: CASSQEGWGENTEAFF
CDR3nt: TGCGCCAGCAGCCAAGAAGGGTGGGGCGAGAACACTGAAGCTTTCTTT

j_gene: TRBJ1-1
v_gene: TRBV27
d_gene: -
abundance: once
CDR3aa: CASSFGTRINTEAFF
CDR3nt: TGTGCCAGCAGTTTCGGGACTCGGATTAACACTGAAGCTTTCTTT

j_gene: TRBJ2-7
v_gene: TRBV7-6
d_gene: TRBD1
abundance: -
CDR3aa: CASSLSRGTVYEQYF
CDR3nt: TGTGCCAGCAGCTTATCGAGGGGGACAGTCTACGAGCAGTACTTC

j_gene: TRBJ1-2
v_gene: TRBV6-6
d_gene: -
abundance: -
CDR3aa: CASSLDLRRDDGYTF
CDR3nt: TGTGCCAGCAGCTTAGATCTCAGGCGGGACGATGGCTACACCTTC

j_gene: TRBJ2-1
v_gene: TRBV12-5
d_gene: -
abundance: once
CDR3aa: CASGISRFSYNEQFF
CDR3nt: TGTGCTAGTGGGATTAGCCGTTTCTCCTACAATGAGCAGTTCTTC

j_gene: TRBJ2-1
v_gene: TRBV4-1
d_gene: TRBD1
abundance: -
CDR3aa: CASSQTGGGDEQFF
CDR3nt: TGCGCCAGCAGCCAAACAGGGGGCGGCGATGAGCAGTTCTTC

j_gene: TRBJ2-2
v_gene: TRBV6-5
d_gene: TRBD1
abundance: -
CDR3aa: CASSLWTGTTGELFF
CDR3nt: TGTGCCAGCAGTCTCTGGACAGGGACGACCGGGGAGCTGTTTTTT

j_gene: TRBJ1-5
v_gene: TRBV27
d_gene: -
abundance: -
CDR3aa: CASSSGSQPQHF
CDR3nt: TGTGCCAGCAGTTCAGGGTCTCAGCCCCAGCATTTT

j_gene: TRBJ2-7
v_gene: TRBV28
d_gene: TRBD2
abundance: once
CDR3aa: CASRASGSEQYF
CDR3nt: TGTGCCAGCAGGGCTAGCGGTAGTGAGCAGTACTTC

j_gene: TRBJ2-5
v_gene: TRBV27
d_gene: TRBD2
abundance: -
CDR3aa: CASSFSGTQETQYF
CDR3nt: TGTGCCAGCAGTTTTAGCGGGACCCAAGAGACCCAGTACTTC

j_gene: TRBJ1-1
v_gene: TRBV7-9
d_gene: -
abundance: -
CDR3aa: CASSLVRGGNTEAFF
CDR3nt: TGTGCCAGCAGCTTAGTGAGGGGGGGGAACACTGAAGCTTTCTTT

j_gene: TRBJ1-1
v_gene: TRBV7-9
d_gene: -
abundance: -
CDR3aa: CASIRGIEAFF
CDR3nt: TGTGCCAGCATCAGGGGTATTGAAGCTTTCTTT

j_gene: TRBJ2-1
v_gene: TRBV9
d_gene: TRBD2
abundance: -
CDR3aa: CASSAGTSGLDEQFF
CDR3nt: TGTGCCAGCAGCGCGGGGACTAGCGGGTTAGATGAGCAGTTCTTC

j_gene: TRBJ2-4
v_gene: TRBV6-6
d_gene: TRBD1
abundance: -
CDR3aa: CASSPGGDIQYF
CDR3nt: TGTGCCAGCAGCCCAGGGGGTGACATTCAGTACTTC

j_gene: TRBJ1-1
v_gene: TRBV29-1
d_gene: -
abundance: -
CDR3aa: CSVGGQEAFF
CDR3nt: TGCAGCGTTGGAGGGCAGGAAGCTTTCTTT

j_gene: TRBJ1-5
v_gene: TRBV27
d_gene: -
abundance: -
CDR3aa: CASSYPGQPQHF
CDR3nt: TGTGCCAGCAGTTACCCGGGTCAGCCCCAGCATTTT

j_gene: TRBJ1-5
v_gene: TRBV18
d_gene: TRBD1
abundance: -
CDR3aa: CASSPTGTGPYSNQPQHF
CDR3nt: TGTGCCAGCTCACCGACCGGGACAGGGCCCTATAGCAATCAGCCCCAGCATTTT